Listed below are T cell receptor beta chains from one sample, sequenced in a study of OX40 agonist ivuxolimab in advanced cancers. This table comes from immunoSEQ multiplex PCR, and its TCRdb copy is limited to in-frame clones, with some not included. The sample lists roughly 95,000 clones, around 84% occurring once. Sample: CD4+ or CD8+ T cells sorted from blood, taken in a trial of the OX40 agonist ivuxolimab. The receptor source for this set is an adult with an advanced solid tumor such as melanoma, head and neck, liver or kidney cancer. Each CDR3 is given with its conserved first and last residue. The order of the fields is D gene, J gene, clone size, V gene, CDR3 DNA, CDR3 protein. D genes are given only for firm matches. Only part of the rows carry a size: once, few, many, or a class if the clone is expanded.

d_call: -; j_call: TRBJ2-1; clone_size: -; v_call: TRBV14; cdr3_nt: TGTGCCAGCAGCGGAGGGGGCCGAGAGCAGTTCTTC; cdr3_aa: CASSGGGREQFF
d_call: -; j_call: TRBJ2-2; clone_size: -; v_call: TRBV29-1; cdr3_nt: TGCAGCGTTGCGGGCTTTGCGGGTAGGGAAGAGACCGGGGAGCTGTTTTTT; cdr3_aa: CSVAGFAGREETGELFF
d_call: TRBD2; j_call: TRBJ2-1; clone_size: -; v_call: TRBV5-1; cdr3_nt: TGCGCCAGCAGCTGGGGGGGTCGCGCCAATGAGCAGTTCTTC; cdr3_aa: CASSWGGRANEQFF
d_call: -; j_call: TRBJ2-3; clone_size: -; v_call: TRBV7-9; cdr3_nt: TGTGCCAGCAGCCTACGAGACACGTACACAGATACGCAGTATTTT; cdr3_aa: CASSLRDTYTDTQYF
d_call: -; j_call: TRBJ2-7; clone_size: -; v_call: TRBV10-2; cdr3_nt: TGCGCCAGCACCCGACAGGAAGACTCCTACGAGCAGTACTTC; cdr3_aa: CASTRQEDSYEQYF
d_call: TRBD1; j_call: TRBJ1-2; clone_size: -; v_call: TRBV5-6; cdr3_nt: TGTGCCAGCAGCTTCAGGGGGCCGGGTGGCTACACCTTC; cdr3_aa: CASSFRGPGGYTF
d_call: -; j_call: TRBJ2-3; clone_size: -; v_call: TRBV4-1; cdr3_nt: TGCGCCAGCAGCCCCCAGGGGGGAGATACGCAGTATTTT; cdr3_aa: CASSPQGGDTQYF
d_call: -; j_call: TRBJ1-6; clone_size: -; v_call: TRBV4-1; cdr3_nt: TGCGCCAGCAGCCAGGCTAACTTCCTAGGGCCCCCCGGCCCCCTCCACTTT; cdr3_aa: CASSQANFLGPPGPLHF
d_call: -; j_call: TRBJ1-5; clone_size: -; v_call: TRBV19; cdr3_nt: TGTGCCAGTAGTATAGGACAGCTCCAGCCCCAGCATTTT; cdr3_aa: CASSIGQLQPQHF
d_call: TRBD2; j_call: TRBJ2-1; clone_size: few; v_call: TRBV2; cdr3_nt: TGTGCCAGCAGTGAAGGTTTAGCGGGAGCGGGTGAGCAGTTCTTC; cdr3_aa: CASSEGLAGAGEQFF
d_call: -; j_call: TRBJ2-1; clone_size: -; v_call: TRBV11-1; cdr3_nt: TGTGCCAGCAGCTTAGGGGGGGAATACAATGAGCAGTTCTTC; cdr3_aa: CASSLGGEYNEQFF
d_call: -; j_call: TRBJ2-7; clone_size: -; v_call: TRBV14; cdr3_nt: TGTGCCAGCAGCAACTACGGAGGTAACTACGAGCAGTACTTC; cdr3_aa: CASSNYGGNYEQYF
d_call: -; j_call: TRBJ1-3; clone_size: -; v_call: TRBV27; cdr3_nt: TGTGCCAGCAGTGCCACCGGGACGGCACGATTCTCTGGAAACACCATATATTTT; cdr3_aa: CASSATGTARFSGNTIYF
d_call: TRBD1; j_call: TRBJ2-5; clone_size: few; v_call: TRBV28; cdr3_nt: TGTGCCAGCAGCCGACTGACAGGGAACGCAGAGACCCAGTACTTC; cdr3_aa: CASSRLTGNAETQYF
d_call: TRBD1; j_call: TRBJ1-1; clone_size: -; v_call: TRBV5-1; cdr3_nt: TGCGCCAGCAGCCTTCTACAGGGGGCGAACACTGAAGCTTTCTTT; cdr3_aa: CASSLLQGANTEAFF
d_call: -; j_call: TRBJ1-4; clone_size: -; v_call: TRBV9; cdr3_nt: TGTGCCAGCAGCGAACGGGGAGCAGGTGGAGAAAAACTGTTTTTT; cdr3_aa: CASSERGAGGEKLFF
d_call: -; j_call: TRBJ2-5; clone_size: -; v_call: TRBV18; cdr3_nt: TGTGCCAGCTCAAGGGCTTCGGGGGGCCCGGAGACCCAGTACTTC; cdr3_aa: CASSRASGGPETQYF
d_call: TRBD2; j_call: TRBJ2-3; clone_size: -; v_call: TRBV14; cdr3_nt: TGTGCCAGCAGCCCTCGACCCGGCGGGAGGGCCTTGACAGATACGCAGTATTTT; cdr3_aa: CASSPRPGGRALTDTQYF
d_call: -; j_call: TRBJ2-3; clone_size: -; v_call: TRBV9; cdr3_nt: TGTGCCAGCAGCGGAGGCGGCTCGGGAGATACGCAGTATTTT; cdr3_aa: CASSGGGSGDTQYF
d_call: -; j_call: TRBJ2-2; clone_size: -; v_call: TRBV5-1; cdr3_nt: TGCGCCAGCAGCTTGGCCCGAGGCATTCCGACCGGGGAGCTGTTTTTT; cdr3_aa: CASSLARGIPTGELFF
d_call: -; j_call: TRBJ1-2; clone_size: -; v_call: TRBV4-2; cdr3_nt: TGTGCCAGCAGCCAAGAAAGGCTGGGAGGCTATGGCTACACCTTC; cdr3_aa: CASSQERLGGYGYTF
d_call: TRBD2; j_call: TRBJ2-1; clone_size: -; v_call: TRBV5-1; cdr3_nt: TGCGCCAGCAGCCTGGAGTACCTAGCGGGAGCCAACGACCGGAAGCAGTTCTTC; cdr3_aa: CASSLEYLAGANDRKQFF
d_call: -; j_call: TRBJ2-3; clone_size: -; v_call: TRBV29-1; cdr3_nt: TGCAGCGTTGAAGATGGTGGGGGCGATGGTACAGATACGCAGTATTTT; cdr3_aa: CSVEDGGGDGTDTQYF
d_call: TRBD2; j_call: TRBJ2-1; clone_size: -; v_call: TRBV19; cdr3_nt: TGTGCCAGTAGTCCGGCAAGCGGGAGCTCAGATGAGCAGTTCTTC; cdr3_aa: CASSPASGSSDEQFF
d_call: TRBD1; j_call: TRBJ1-5; clone_size: -; v_call: TRBV19; cdr3_nt: TGTGCCAGTAGTATAGCAGGGGGCAAGGGCAATCAGCCCCAGCATTTT; cdr3_aa: CASSIAGGKGNQPQHF
d_call: -; j_call: TRBJ2-5; clone_size: -; v_call: TRBV19; cdr3_nt: TGTGCCAGTACCCCTGAGGGTGATGAGACCCAGTACTTC; cdr3_aa: CASTPEGDETQYF
d_call: TRBD2; j_call: TRBJ2-3; clone_size: -; v_call: TRBV7-9; cdr3_nt: TGTGCCAGCAGTGTAGCGGGGCAGGTCACAGATACGCAGTATTTT; cdr3_aa: CASSVAGQVTDTQYF
d_call: -; j_call: TRBJ1-2; clone_size: few; v_call: TRBV19; cdr3_nt: TGTGCCAGTACTCGGGACCCTTCTTCCTATGGCTACACCTTC; cdr3_aa: CASTRDPSSYGYTF
d_call: -; j_call: TRBJ1-1; clone_size: -; v_call: TRBV29-1; cdr3_nt: TGCAGCGTCCCCCTTGGGGCCATGAACACTGAAGCTTTCTTT; cdr3_aa: CSVPLGAMNTEAFF
d_call: TRBD1; j_call: TRBJ1-6; clone_size: -; v_call: TRBV7-9; cdr3_nt: TGTGCCAGCAGCCCGGGACAGACTAATTCACCCCTCCACTTT; cdr3_aa: CASSPGQTNSPLHF
d_call: TRBD2; j_call: TRBJ2-7; clone_size: -; v_call: TRBV6-1; cdr3_nt: TGTGCCAGCAGCCAATCTAGCGGGAGGTTCTACGAGCAGTACTTC; cdr3_aa: CASSQSSGRFYEQYF
d_call: TRBD2; j_call: TRBJ2-1; clone_size: -; v_call: TRBV2; cdr3_nt: TGTGCCAGCAGTGGGGTAGCGGGAGAGGGTGAGCAGTTCTTC; cdr3_aa: CASSGVAGEGEQFF